This T cell receptor (beta chain) came from a study of shared clonotypes between healthy human individuals. About the research overall: Three plates were used per donor for CD4 naive, three for CD4 memory, two for CD8 naive and one for CD8 memory.

TCRdb keeps only in-frame clones here, not all; method: immunoSEQ multiplex PCR. The sample carries 2 million to 2.5 million clones, 90% to 97% recorded once. Germline V gene sequence: CDR1 SGHNT, CDR2 YYREEE (reference sequence). Trimming pared 3 bases from V and 0 bases from J, leaving 6 bases between. There are 13 residues in the CDR3. Broader study findings: How much donors shared clonotypes was expected to be affected by sequencing depth.

Note on this clone: Its antigen is unknown.

The V and J genes are TRBV5-4 and TRBJ1-1; D not certain. The sequence was collected from a man in his late teens or twenties in good health. The specimen sequenced was naive CD4+ T cells sorted from blood. Stated subset: CD45RA+ positively selected. The CDR3 loop is CASSSGLNTEAFF. The DNA for the CDR3 is TGTGCCAGCAGCTCGGGGTTGAACACTGAAGCTTTCTTT.